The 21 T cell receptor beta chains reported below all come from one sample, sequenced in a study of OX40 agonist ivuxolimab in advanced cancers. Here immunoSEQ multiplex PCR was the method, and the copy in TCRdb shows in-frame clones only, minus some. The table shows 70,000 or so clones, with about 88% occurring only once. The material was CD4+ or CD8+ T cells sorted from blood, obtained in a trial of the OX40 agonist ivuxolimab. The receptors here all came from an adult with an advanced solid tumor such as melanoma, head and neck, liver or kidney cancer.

CDR3 loop: CASSPGVGEAFF. The CDR3 DNA sequence: TGCGCCAGCAGTCCAGGGGTTGGGGAAGCTTTCTTT. The genes are TRBV10-1 and TRBJ1-1; the D gene is possibly TRBD1 (6 bases). The V gene's germline CDR1 is WNHNN and CDR2 SYGVQD (reference sequence). The CDR3 loop spans 12 amino acids. V was cut by 5 bases and J by 8 bases, with 12 bases left in between.

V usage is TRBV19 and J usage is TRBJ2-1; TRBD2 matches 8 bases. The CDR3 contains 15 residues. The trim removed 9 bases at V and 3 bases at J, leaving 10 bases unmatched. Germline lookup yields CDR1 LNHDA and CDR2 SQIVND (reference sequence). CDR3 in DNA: TGTGCCAGGGATTTATCGGGAGGGATCTACAATGAGCAGTTCTTC. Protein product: CARDLSGGIYNEQFF.

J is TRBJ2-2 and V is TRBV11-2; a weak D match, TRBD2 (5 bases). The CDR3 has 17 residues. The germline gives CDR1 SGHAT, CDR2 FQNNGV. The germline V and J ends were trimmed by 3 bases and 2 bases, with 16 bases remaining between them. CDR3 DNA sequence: TGTGCCAGCAGCTTTGAGGTCGCTAGCTATAACACCGGGGAGCTGTTTTTT. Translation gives CASSFEVASYNTGELFF.

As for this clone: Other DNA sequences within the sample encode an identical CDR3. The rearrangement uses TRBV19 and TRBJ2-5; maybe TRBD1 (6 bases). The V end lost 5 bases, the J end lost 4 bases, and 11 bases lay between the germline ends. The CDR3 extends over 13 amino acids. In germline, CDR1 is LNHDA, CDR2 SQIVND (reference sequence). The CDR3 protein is CASSGQGGETQYF. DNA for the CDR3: TGTGCCAGTAGTGGTCAAGGGGGAGAGACCCAGTACTTC. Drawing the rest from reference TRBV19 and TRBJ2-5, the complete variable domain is DGGITQSPKYLFRKEGQNVTLSCEQNLNHDAMYWYRQDPGQGLRLIYYSQIVNDFQKGDIAEGYSVSREKKESFPLTVTSAQKNPTAFYLCASSGQGGETQYFGPGTRLLVL.

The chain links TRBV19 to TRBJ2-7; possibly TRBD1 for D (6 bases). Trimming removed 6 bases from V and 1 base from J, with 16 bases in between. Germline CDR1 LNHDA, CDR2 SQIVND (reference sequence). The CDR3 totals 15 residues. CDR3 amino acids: CASRNQGSGSYEQYF. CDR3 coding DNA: TGTGCCAGTAGAAACCAGGGGAGTGGGTCCTACGAGCAGTACTTC.

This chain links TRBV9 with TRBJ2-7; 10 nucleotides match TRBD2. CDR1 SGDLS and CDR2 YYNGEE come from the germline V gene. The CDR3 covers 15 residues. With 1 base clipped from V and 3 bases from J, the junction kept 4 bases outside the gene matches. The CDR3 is CASSVSPSGSYEQYF. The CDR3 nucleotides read TGTGCCAGCAGCGTATCTCCTAGCGGGAGCTACGAGCAGTACTTC.

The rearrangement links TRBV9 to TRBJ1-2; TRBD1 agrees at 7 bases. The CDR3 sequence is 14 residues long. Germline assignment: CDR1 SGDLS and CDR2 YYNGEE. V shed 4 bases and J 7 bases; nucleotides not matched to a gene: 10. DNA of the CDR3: TGTGCCAGCAGCCCGGAGAACAGGGGCGGTGGCTACACCTTC. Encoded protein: CASSPENRGGGYTF.

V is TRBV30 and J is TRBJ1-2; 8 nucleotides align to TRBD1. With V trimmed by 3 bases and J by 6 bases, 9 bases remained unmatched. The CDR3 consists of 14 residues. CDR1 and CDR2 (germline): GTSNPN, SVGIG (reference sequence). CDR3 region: CAWRTQGDINGYTF. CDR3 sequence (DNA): TGTGCCTGGAGAACACAGGGGGATATCAATGGCTACACCTTC.

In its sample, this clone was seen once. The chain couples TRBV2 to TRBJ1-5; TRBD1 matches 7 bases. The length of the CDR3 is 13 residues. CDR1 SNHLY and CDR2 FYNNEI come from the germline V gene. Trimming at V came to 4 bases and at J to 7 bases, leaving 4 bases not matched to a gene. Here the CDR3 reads CASSAAGGQPQHF. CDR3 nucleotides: TGTGCCAGCAGTGCGGCAGGGGGGCAGCCCCAGCATTTT.

CDR3 amino acids: CASSETSTGSHEQYF. CDR3 DNA: TGTGCCAGCAGTGAAACATCAACAGGGTCCCACGAGCAGTACTTC. The rearrangement uses TRBV6-1 and TRBJ2-7, with D tentatively TRBD1 (6 bases). The germline CDR1 and CDR2 sequences are MNHNS and SASEGT. This CDR3 region has 15 residues. Trimming removed 2 bases at V and 5 bases at J, with 16 bases between.

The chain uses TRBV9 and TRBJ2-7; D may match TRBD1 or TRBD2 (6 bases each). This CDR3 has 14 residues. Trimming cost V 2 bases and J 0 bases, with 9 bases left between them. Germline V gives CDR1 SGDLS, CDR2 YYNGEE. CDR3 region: CASSVRGDSYEQYF. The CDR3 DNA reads TGTGCCAGCAGCGTGAGGGGGGACTCCTACGAGCAGTACTTC.

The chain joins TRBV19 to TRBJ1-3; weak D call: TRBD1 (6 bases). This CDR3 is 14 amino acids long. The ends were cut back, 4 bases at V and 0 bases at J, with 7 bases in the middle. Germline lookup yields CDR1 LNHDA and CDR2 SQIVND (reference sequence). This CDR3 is CASSTDSSGNTIYF. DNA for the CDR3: TGTGCCAGTAGTACGGACAGCTCTGGAAACACCATATATTTT.

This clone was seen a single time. The CDR3 sequence is CASSPLPGETQYF. CDR3 nucleotides: TGTGCCAGCAGTCCCCTCCCGGGGGAGACCCAGTACTTC. V usage is TRBV2 and J usage is TRBJ2-5; possibly TRBD2 for D (5 bases). Looked up from germline, CDR1 is SNHLY and CDR2 is FYNNEI. V shed 5 bases and J shed 5 bases, with 12 bases lying between them. The CDR3 extends over 13 amino acids.

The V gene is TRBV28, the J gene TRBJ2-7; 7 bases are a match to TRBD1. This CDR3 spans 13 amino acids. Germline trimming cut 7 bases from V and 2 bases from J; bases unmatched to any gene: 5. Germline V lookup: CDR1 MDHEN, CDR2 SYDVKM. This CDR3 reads CASTPGTAYEQYF. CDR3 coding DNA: TGTGCCAGCACCCCCGGGACAGCCTACGAGCAGTACTTC.

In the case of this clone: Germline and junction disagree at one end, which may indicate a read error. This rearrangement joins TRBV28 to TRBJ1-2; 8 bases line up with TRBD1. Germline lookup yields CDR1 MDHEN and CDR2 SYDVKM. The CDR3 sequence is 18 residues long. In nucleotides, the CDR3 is TGTGCCAGCCGTTTGAAGGGAGCCAGGGGGCCTGTCAGAGGTGGCTACACCTTC. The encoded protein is CASRLKGARGPVRGGYTF.

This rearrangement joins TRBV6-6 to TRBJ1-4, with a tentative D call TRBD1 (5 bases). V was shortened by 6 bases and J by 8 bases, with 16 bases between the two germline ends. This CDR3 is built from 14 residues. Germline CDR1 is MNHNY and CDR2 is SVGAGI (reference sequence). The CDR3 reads CASSLGRRGEKLFF. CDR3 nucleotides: TGTGCCAGCAGCCTCGGTAGAAGGGGAGAAAAACTGTTTTTT.

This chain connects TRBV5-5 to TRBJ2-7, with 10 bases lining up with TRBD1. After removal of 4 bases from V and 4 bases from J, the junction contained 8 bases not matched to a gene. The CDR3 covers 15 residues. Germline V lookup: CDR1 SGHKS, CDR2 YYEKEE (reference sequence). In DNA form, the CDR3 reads TGTGCCAGCAGCCTTGGGACAGGGGTACAATACGAGCAGTACTTC. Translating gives CASSLGTGVQYEQYF.

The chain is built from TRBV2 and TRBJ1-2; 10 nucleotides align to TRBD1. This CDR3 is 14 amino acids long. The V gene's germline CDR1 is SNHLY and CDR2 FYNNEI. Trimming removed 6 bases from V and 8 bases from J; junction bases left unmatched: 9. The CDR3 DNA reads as TGTGCCAGCAGCGCCGGGACAGGGGAAGGCGGCTACACCTTC. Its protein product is CASSAGTGEGGYTF.

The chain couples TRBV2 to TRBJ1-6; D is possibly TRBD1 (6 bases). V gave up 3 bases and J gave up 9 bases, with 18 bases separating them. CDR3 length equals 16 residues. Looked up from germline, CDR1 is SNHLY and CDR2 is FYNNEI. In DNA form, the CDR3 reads TGTGCCAGCAGTGATGAACAGGGTACGGGAGGTTCACCCCTCCACTTT. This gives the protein CASSDEQGTGGSPLHF.

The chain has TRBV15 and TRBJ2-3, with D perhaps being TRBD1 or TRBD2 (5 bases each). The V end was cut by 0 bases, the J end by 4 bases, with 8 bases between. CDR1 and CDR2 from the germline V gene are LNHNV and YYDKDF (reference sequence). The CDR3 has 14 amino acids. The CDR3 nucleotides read TGTGCCACCAGCAGAGATGGGGGATCAGATACGCAGTATTTT. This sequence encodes CATSRDGGSDTQYF.

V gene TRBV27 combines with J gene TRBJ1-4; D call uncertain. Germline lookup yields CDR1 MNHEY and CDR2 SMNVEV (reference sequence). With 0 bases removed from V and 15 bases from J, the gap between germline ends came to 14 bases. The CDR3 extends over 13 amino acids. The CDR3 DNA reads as TGTGCCAGCAGTTTATCCGGAGAGCCTGAATTGTTTTTT. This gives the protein CASSLSGEPELFF.